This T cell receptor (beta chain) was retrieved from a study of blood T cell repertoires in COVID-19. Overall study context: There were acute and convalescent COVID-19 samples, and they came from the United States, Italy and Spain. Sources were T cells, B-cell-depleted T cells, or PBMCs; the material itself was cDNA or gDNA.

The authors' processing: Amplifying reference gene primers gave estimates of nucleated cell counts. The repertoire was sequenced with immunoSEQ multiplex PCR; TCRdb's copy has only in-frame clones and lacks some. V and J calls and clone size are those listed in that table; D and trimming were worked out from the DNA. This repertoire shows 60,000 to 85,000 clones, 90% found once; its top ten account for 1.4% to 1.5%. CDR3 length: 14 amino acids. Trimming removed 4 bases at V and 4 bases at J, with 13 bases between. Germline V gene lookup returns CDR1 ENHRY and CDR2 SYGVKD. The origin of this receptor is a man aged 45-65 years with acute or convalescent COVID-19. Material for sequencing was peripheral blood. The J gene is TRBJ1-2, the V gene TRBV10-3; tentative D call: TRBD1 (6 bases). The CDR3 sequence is CAISGGQISYGYTF. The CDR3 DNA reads TGTGCCATCAGTGGTGGACAGATATCCTATGGCTACACCTTC.